Below, 30 T cell receptor beta chains from the same sample are listed, as sequenced in a study of T cells after yellow fever vaccination. TCRdb independently ran MiXCR on the 5' RACE reads; one entry per CDR3 protein. This sample has under 600,000 distinct CDR3 sequences, with 20% to 25% found just once. The input for sequencing was PBMCs, taken less than 25 days after the first yellow fever vaccination. The receptors stem from a man between 18 and 35 years old who received the YFV17D yellow fever vaccine.

This clonotype was recorded many times. J is TRBJ2-5 and V is TRBV4-1; 7 bases line up with TRBD1. With V trimmed by 5 bases and J by 5 bases, 8 bases remained unmatched. CDR1 and CDR2 (germline): MGHRA, YSYEKL. The CDR3 is 14 amino acids. In DNA, the CDR3 is TGCGCCAGCAGCTCCCGGACAGGAAGGGAGACCCAGTACTTC. This codes for CASSSRTGRETQYF.

This clonotype occurred many times. The CDR3 nucleotides are TGCGCCAGCAGTGAATCGAGCTCGAATGAAAAACTGTTTTTT. Its protein is CASSESSSNEKLFF. The rearrangement uses TRBV10-1 and TRBJ1-4; D is ambiguous. This CDR3 is 14 amino acids long. The germline V and J ends were trimmed by 3 bases and 5 bases, with 10 bases remaining between them. Germline CDR1 reads WNHNN; CDR2 reads SYGVQD (reference sequence).

This clonotype came up a few times. The chain combines TRBV18 with TRBJ2-7, with TRBD1 matching 9 bases. This CDR3 is 15 amino acids long. V gave up 3 bases and J gave up 3 bases; unmatched junction bases: 6. Per the germline V gene, CDR1 is KGHSH and CDR2 is LQKENI. The CDR3 reads CASSPRDRALYEQYF. DNA for the CDR3: TGTGCCAGCTCACCCCGGGACAGGGCTCTCTACGAGCAGTACTTC.

This clonotype came up a few times. The rearrangement uses TRBV12-3 or TRBV12-4 and TRBJ2-3; D unclear. The CDR3 runs to 16 residues. Trimming stripped 5 bases from V and 2 bases from J, with 17 bases between. CDR3 sequence reads: CASSTLVWRLTDTQYF. In DNA form, the CDR3 reads TGTGCCAGCAGTACCCTGGTCTGGCGGCTCACAGATACGCAGTATTTT.

The rearrangement joins TRBV5-1 to TRBJ1-2; TRBD1 aligns across 9 bases. The germline gives CDR1 SGHRS, CDR2 YFSETQ. Trimming took 0 bases from V and 4 from J; bases not matched to a gene: 16. The CDR3 covers 19 residues. CDR3 bases: TGCGCCAGCAGCTTGGCCAGCTTAGCGGCCGGGACAGGGAGCTATGGCTACACCTTC. This gives the protein CASSLASLAAGTGSYGYTF.

V is TRBV7-9 and J is TRBJ1-2; a possible D gene is TRBD1 (6 bases). The CDR3 consists of 15 residues. Per germline, CDR1 SEHNR and CDR2 FQNEAQ (reference sequence). Trimming removed 3 bases from V and 2 bases from J, with 13 bases in between. CDR3: CASSFSGGANYGYTF. CDR3 nucleotide sequence: TGTGCCAGCAGCTTTAGCGGGGGGGCCAACTATGGCTACACCTTC.

The V and J genes are TRBV2 and TRBJ2-1; D may be TRBD1 or TRBD2 (6 bases each). V was trimmed by 4 bases and J by 8 bases, leaving 12 bases between them. This CDR3 contains 13 residues. Germline-derived CDR1 and CDR2 are SNHLY and FYNNEI. The CDR3 sequence: CASSGGPSDEQFF. CDR3 nucleotides: TGTGCCAGCAGTGGGGGGCCTAGCGATGAGCAGTTCTTC. Filled out from reference TRBV2 and TRBJ2-1, the complete variable domain reads EPEVTQTPSHQVTQMGQEVILRCVPISNHLYFYWYRQILGQKVEFLVSFYNNEISEKSEIFDDQFSVERPDGSNFTLKIRSTKLEDSAMYFCASSGGPSDEQFFGPGTRLTVL.

This clonotype has only a few counts. The chain is built from TRBV7-2 and TRBJ2-7, with a tentative D call TRBD1 (6 bases). The CDR3 runs 14 residues. The V end was cut by 3 bases, the J end by 0 bases, with 9 bases between. Germline CDR1 and CDR2: SGHTA and FQGNSA. As DNA, the CDR3 is TGTGCCAGCAGCTTTGACAGGATCTCCTACGAGCAGTACTTC. This encodes CASSFDRISYEQYF. The complete variable domain, with remaining parts taken from reference TRBV7-2 and TRBJ2-7, reads GAGVSQSPSNKVTEKGKDVELRCDPISGHTALYWYRQSLGQGLEFLIYFQGNSAPDKSGLPSDRFSAERTGGSVSTLTIQRTQQEDSAVYLCASSFDRISYEQYFGPGTRLTVT.

This clonotype was observed a handful of times. V is TRBV10-3 and J is TRBJ2-5; either TRBD1 or TRBD2 may fit D (6 bases each). Germline V lookup: CDR1 ENHRY, CDR2 SYGVKD. CDR3 size: 14 residues. Trimming took off 4 bases at V and 5 bases at J, with 14 bases between the two ends. CDR3 residues: CAISAPGGPETQYF. The CDR3 DNA follows: TGTGCCATCAGTGCACCCGGGGGCCCGGAGACCCAGTACTTC.

This chain connects TRBV20-1 to TRBJ2-7, with TRBD1 matching over 11 bases. The CDR3 extends over 16 amino acids. Losses at the gene ends were 0 bases for V and 8 bases for J; bases not matched to a gene: 12. Germline assignment: CDR1 DFQATT and CDR2 SNEGSKA (reference sequence). CDR3 amino acids: CSARDWLGTGGTKQYF. The CDR3 nucleotides read TGCAGTGCTAGAGATTGGCTGGGGACAGGGGGTACGAAGCAGTACTTC.

The chain has TRBV7-9 and TRBJ2-1; 10 bases line up with TRBD2. This CDR3 has 16 amino acids. V gave up 5 bases and J gave up 1 base; unmatched junction bases: 5. Germline CDR1 reads SEHNR; CDR2 reads FQNEAQ (reference sequence). The CDR3 here is CASSPRSGGSYNEQFF. DNA for the CDR3: TGTGCCAGCAGCCCGCGTAGCGGGGGGTCCTACAATGAGCAGTTCTTC.

This clonotype turned up a few times. The V gene is TRBV4-1, the J gene TRBJ2-5; the D gene is possibly TRBD1 (6 bases). V was clipped by 2 bases and J by 4 bases, with 11 bases between them. The CDR3 length is 14 residues. Per germline, CDR1 MGHRA and CDR2 YSYEKL. The chain's CDR3 is CASSQPRGGETQYF. As DNA, the CDR3 is TGCGCCAGCAGCCAACCGAGAGGGGGAGAGACCCAGTACTTC.

This clonotype was seen more than once but under ten times. The rearrangement uses TRBV5-1 and TRBJ2-7; possible D gene TRBD1, 5 bases. The CDR3 is made up of 17 amino acids. Germline V gene data show CDR1 as SGHRS and CDR2 as YFSETQ. V lost 1 base and J lost 1, with 18 bases in between. The CDR3 DNA is TGCGCCAGCAGCTTGCGAGATCGGCAGGGTAGGTCCTACGAGCAGTACTTC. Protein: CASSLRDRQGRSYEQYF.

The rearrangement links TRBV2 to TRBJ2-7, with D possibly matching TRBD1 (5 bases). V was pared by 6 bases and J by 4 bases, with 10 bases between. The CDR3 runs to 12 residues. Germline assignment: CDR1 SNHLY and CDR2 FYNNEI. For the CDR3, the DNA is TGTGCCAGCAGCACTGACAGTTACGAGCAGTACGTC. Translation gives CASSTDSYEQYV.

This clonotype was recorded only once. The chain combines TRBV20-1 with TRBJ1-2; D may be TRBD1 (6 bases). Germline V gene data show CDR1 as DFQATT and CDR2 as SNEGSKA (reference sequence). CDR3 length equals 13 residues. Trimming left V 3 bases short and J 7 bases short, with 15 bases between. As DNA, the CDR3 is TGCAGTGCTAGGAGTTTCACAGGGCCTGGCTACACCTTC. Residues: CSARSFTGPGYTF.

J is TRBJ2-7 and V is TRBV6-2 or TRBV6-3; the D is unclear. There are 14 residues in the CDR3. V was pared by 4 bases and J by 3 bases, with 13 bases between. The germline CDR1 and CDR2 sequences are MNHEY and SVGEGT. CDR3 coding DNA: TGTGCCAGCAGTTCCTGGGAAGTCGGCTACGAGCAGTACGTC. Translation: CASSSWEVGYEQYV.

This clonotype was seen a few times. The rearrangement uses TRBV20-1 and TRBJ2-5; 7 positions agree with TRBD1. Germline lookup yields CDR1 DFQATT and CDR2 SNEGSKA (reference sequence). This CDR3 region has 14 residues. V dropped 3 bases and J dropped 7; count of bases not matched to a gene: 11. Written as DNA, the CDR3 is TGCAGTGCTAGGGAGACAGGGCTCTGGGGGACCCAGTACTTC. As protein: CSARETGLWGTQYF.

With respect to this clonotype: The germline gene is not matched at one end of the junction; a read error may be the cause. V and J are TRBV11-2 and TRBJ2-1; 10 bases are a match to TRBD2. The CDR3 consists of 16 residues. Germline V lookup: CDR1 SGHAT, CDR2 FQNNGV. CDR3 loop: CSSSLGSQRGGNEQFF. DNA for the CDR3: TGTTCCAGCAGCTTAGGTTCCCAGCGGGGGGGCAATGAGCAGTTCTTC.

V gene TRBV4-3 combines with J gene TRBJ1-5; maybe TRBD1 (5 bases). Germline CDR1 reads LGHNA; CDR2 reads YSLEER. This CDR3 has 17 amino acids. Trimming took 0 bases from V and 2 from J, leaving 14 bases between them. The CDR3 DNA is TGCGCCAGCAGCCAAGATCTTGCCAGGGTGGGCAATCAGCCCCAGCATTTT. Translating it yields CASSQDLARVGNQPQHF.

CDR3 sequence (DNA): TGTGCCAGCACCATCACAAACACCGGGGAGCTGTTTTTT. Its translation: CASTITNTGELFF. This rearrangement joins TRBV3-1 to TRBJ2-2; D is unresolved. This CDR3 contains 13 residues. Germline assignment: CDR1 LGHDT and CDR2 YNNKEL (reference sequence). V lost 7 bases and J lost 2, with 8 bases in between.

In this sample, this clonotype turned up a few times. The chain has TRBV5-1 and TRBJ2-3; 10 positions agree with TRBD1. The junction had 5 bases not matched to a gene; V was cut back by 5 bases and J by 2 bases. Germline lookup yields CDR1 SGHRS and CDR2 YFSETQ. The CDR3 contains 15 residues. CDR3 residues: CASSRQGADTDTQYF. In DNA form, the CDR3 reads TGCGCCAGCAGTAGACAGGGGGCAGACACAGATACGCAGTATTTT.

This clonotype was observed many times. This rearrangement joins TRBV3-1 to TRBJ2-1, with D possibly TRBD2 on 7 matching bases. V dropped 3 bases and J dropped 10 bases, with 22 bases sitting between them. Germline lookup yields CDR1 LGHDT and CDR2 YNNKEL (reference sequence). The CDR3 covers 16 residues. CDR3 nucleotide sequence: TGTGCCAGCAGCCAGGGTGGGGGGGCCAGAGCTAAAGAGCAGTTCTTC. Its protein is CASSQGGGARAKEQFF.

There are a few counts of this clonotype. The gene calls are TRBV28 and TRBJ1-1; D unresolved. This CDR3 spans 14 amino acids. The V and J ends lost 3 bases and 0 bases respectively, with 8 bases between them. The V gene's germline CDR1 is MDHEN and CDR2 SYDVKM. The CDR3 region is CASSLSYMNTEAFF. CDR3 coding DNA: TGTGCCAGCAGTTTGTCCTACATGAACACTGAAGCTTTCTTT.

This clonotype was picked up a small number of times. The rearrangement uses TRBV3-1 and TRBJ1-3; no firm D call. The CDR3 covers 14 residues. Germline assignment: CDR1 LGHDT and CDR2 YNNKEL (reference sequence). V was pared by 5 bases and J by 7 bases, with 15 bases between. The CDR3 spells CASSDLGRMNTIYF. The DNA for the CDR3 is TGTGCCAGCAGCGACTTGGGGAGGATGAACACCATATATTTT.

This clonotype was detected a few times. The V and J genes are TRBV30 and TRBJ2-2; D unclear. The CDR3 is made up of 11 amino acids. Trimming pared 2 bases from V and 3 bases from J, leaving 1 base between. Germline V CDR1 and CDR2: GTSNPN, SVGIG (reference sequence). CDR3 nucleotides: TGTGCCTGGAGTTACACCGGGGAGCTGTTTTTT. The encoded protein is CAWSYTGELFF.

The gene calls are TRBV2 and TRBJ2-3, with 13 positions matching TRBD2. Germline trimming cut 6 bases from V and 6 bases from J; bases unmatched to any gene: 6. The germline V gene has CDR1 SNHLY and CDR2 FYNNEI. The CDR3 extends over 15 amino acids. As DNA, the CDR3 is TGTGCCAGCAGGGCACTAGCGGGGGGGGTGGATACGCAGTATTTT. It yields the protein CASRALAGGVDTQYF. Full variable domain (remainder filled in from reference TRBV2 and TRBJ2-3): EPEVTQTPSHQVTQMGQEVILRCVPISNHLYFYWYRQILGQKVEFLVSFYNNEISEKSEIFDDQFSVERPDGSNFTLKIRSTKLEDSAMYFCASRALAGGVDTQYFGPGTRLTVL.

This clonotype was counted only a few times. V is TRBV7-6 and J is TRBJ1-2; D not resolved. V dropped 5 bases and J dropped 4 bases, with 17 bases sitting between them. The germline gives CDR1 SGHVS, CDR2 FNYEAQ. This CDR3 region has 15 residues. As DNA, the CDR3 is TGTGCCAGCAGCCCGATATCGGGGTACAGCTATGGCTACACCTTC. Amino acid sequence: CASSPISGYSYGYTF.

V is TRBV12-3 or TRBV12-4 and J is TRBJ2-7; 7 nucleotides match TRBD1. V was pared by 3 bases and J by 0 bases, with 2 bases of the junction left unmatched. The CDR3 has 14 residues. The CDR3 nucleotides read TGTGCCAGCAGTTTGTGGGACAGCTCCTACGAGCAGTACTTC. Translating it yields CASSLWDSSYEQYF.

This clonotype was detected only a few times. The CDR3 bases are TGCGCCAGCAGCCAAGATCAAGGCAGAGCCTACGAGCAGTACGTC. Encoded protein: CASSQDQGRAYEQYV. The V and J genes are TRBV4-3 and TRBJ2-7; D not certain. The CDR3 is 15 residues long. From germline, CDR1 is LGHNA and CDR2 YSLEER. The V and J ends lost 0 bases and 2 bases respectively, with 11 bases between them.

This clonotype turned up a few times. This chain connects TRBV28 to TRBJ1-6, with D tentatively TRBD1 (5 bases). The V gene lost 2 bases and the J gene lost 7 bases, with 9 bases spanning the gap. Germline CDR1 MDHEN, CDR2 SYDVKM. This CDR3 is built from 14 residues. The DNA for the CDR3 is TGTGCCAGCAGTTTAGGCGGGGGAAATTCACCCCTCCACTTT. Translating it yields CASSLGGGNSPLHF.